This T cell receptor beta chain was captured by sequencing in a study of regulatory T cells in long-lasting Graves disease. Overall study: Newly diagnosed Graves' patients had under 3 months of antithyroid drugs.

Ten or more counts support this clonotype. With iRepertoire HTBI primers and Arm-PCR of CDR3 regions, TCR beta libraries were built. Each CDR3 protein gets one entry after TCRdb re-called the multiplex PCR reads with MiXCR. The sample holds a few hundred thousand distinct CDR3 sequences, around 15% seen once. Specified time point: newly diagnosed GD, antithyroid drugs for less than 3 months. Construction of the TCR library relied on RNA isolated from PBMCs. The CDR3 runs 13 residues. Germline assignment: CDR1 SGHAT and CDR2 FQNNGV. Trimming left V 6 bases short and J 2 bases short, with 10 bases between. The same data also contributed to another study, on T cells in Graves' hyperthyroidism and ophthalmopathy.

This specimen was peripheral blood mononuclear cells (PBMCs), taken at new diagnosis, from a patient treated with antithyroid drugs. The chain recombines TRBV11-2 with TRBJ2-5; D gene unclear. The TCR originated in a woman aged 45-65 years with Graves disease. CDR3 DNA: TGTGCCAGCAGTTTTTCTACTCAAGAGACCCAGTACTTC. Protein: CASSFSTQETQYF.